This T cell receptor (beta chain) was recorded in a study of cytomegalovirus exposure and HLA in healthy donors. Study conclusions and caveats: CMV serostatus was the sole immune exposure information available.

This PCR relied on a set of 60 Vbeta primers and 13 Jbeta primers. Repertoires were generated with immunoSEQ multiplex PCR, while TCRdb's copy carries only in-frame clones and drops some. The table includes about 89,000 clones, over 55% detected once. The donors comprised healthy bone marrow donors. With regard to this clone: Its specificity is unknown.

The clonotype was recovered from a woman in her thirties in good health and CMV-seronegative. Input material: PBMCs.

CDR3 DNA sequence: TGTGCCAGCAGGGACTCCGACACAGATACGCAGTATTTT. Translated, it gives CASRDSDTDTQYF. The chain recombines TRBV11-2 with TRBJ2-3, with a possible D match to TRBD2 (5 bases). V was pared by 6 bases and J by 2 bases, with 9 bases between. This CDR3 is 13 amino acids long. The germline V gene has CDR1 SGHAT and CDR2 FQNNGV.